The entry that follows covers one T cell receptor beta chain sequence. What it binds is not known. It was with 60 Vbeta and 13 Jbeta primers that the PCR ran. Profiled with immunoSEQ multiplex PCR; TCRdb holds only in-frame clones, not every one. The sample carries more than 100,000 clones, 74% recorded once. V lost 2 bases and J lost 2, with 8 bases in between. Germline CDR1 SGHDT, CDR2 YYEEEE. The CDR3 has 14 residues. The record originates from a study of cytomegalovirus exposure and HLA in healthy donors. Study-level findings and limits: Among TCR sequences, most were rare, though some public TCRs appeared in many donors.

The sample was PBMCs. The receptor's source is a woman aged 50 to 60 in good health and CMV-seropositive. The chain employs TRBV5-6 and TRBJ2-1; D not certain. The CDR3 nucleotides are TGTGCCAGCAGCTTAATGACTCCCTACAATGAGCAGTTCTTC. Its translation is CASSLMTPYNEQFF.